The source of this T cell receptor (beta chain) is a study of cytomegalovirus exposure and HLA in healthy donors. Study-wide context: Of all 400 or so donors who were genotyped, about 80% belonged to the Caucasian-associated ancestry cluster. Study-wide results and caveats: As a later analysis showed, several of the most significant clusters appeared to be linked to common viral pathogens. In a later analysis, most CMV-associated TCR beta chains appeared HLA-restricted. Accurate HLA-A and HLA-B prediction from TCR beta sequences was reported for most subjects.

This clone was seen once. Its antigen is unknown. PCR primers comprised 60 Vbeta and 13 Jbeta primers. The method was immunoSEQ multiplex PCR; TCRdb's version includes in-frame clones alone and lacks a portion of them. The sample holds 55,000 to 70,000 clones; 75% to 85% are singletons and the top ten take 1.5% to 2%. The sequence derives from a human donor in good health. The material sequenced was PBMCs.

CDR3 loop: CASSVGGGAGTKTQYF. DNA of the CDR3: TGTGCCAGCAGCGTAGGCGGGGGGGCGGGGACCAAGACCCAGTACTTC. The V and J genes are TRBV7-2 and TRBJ2-5; 9 positions agree with TRBD2. V gave up 5 bases and J gave up 6 bases; unmatched junction bases: 13. Germline CDR1 SGHTA, CDR2 FQGNSA. The CDR3 is made up of 16 amino acids.